A selection of T cell receptor beta chains follows, all from one sample in a study of beta chain features in type 1 diabetes. Measured with immunoSEQ multiplex PCR; TCRdb has only the in-frame clones, and not every one. Of 300,000 or so clones detected, about 13% appear once; the ten largest clones hold about 0.016%. What was sequenced was naive CD4+ T cells from blood. The receptors come from a woman aged 18-30 years with type 1 diabetes. Each CDR3 is given with its conserved first and last residue. Fields, in order: CDR3 length, clone size, D gene, V gene, J gene, CDR3 protein, CDR3 DNA. The D gene is left open where the match is weak. Clone size is given for some rows only: seen once, a few or many times, or a class if the clone is expanded.

>18|few|NA|TRBV7-6|TRBJ2-3
CASSLALGMGEGTDTQYF
TGTGCCAGCAGCTTAGCTCTCGGGATGGGCGAAGGCACAGATACGCAGTATTTT
>16|few|TRBD1|TRBV9|TRBJ2-2
CASSPRTGRNTGELFF
TGTGCCAGCAGCCCCAGGACAGGGCGGAACACCGGGGAGCTGTTTTTT
>11|NA|NA|TRBV20-1|TRBJ2-7
CSATGSYEQYF
TGCAGTGCTACAGGGTCCTACGAGCAGTACTTC
>15|few|TRBD1|TRBV10-1|TRBJ2-7
CASSGDRQSYYEQYF
TGCGCCAGCAGTGGGGACAGACAATCGTACTACGAGCAGTACTTC
>16|NA|TRBD2|TRBV11-2|TRBJ2-1
CASSLARLAGGNEQFF
TGTGCCAGCAGCTTAGCTAGGTTAGCGGGAGGCAATGAGCAGTTCTTC
>16|NA|TRBD2|TRBV7-9|TRBJ2-2
CASSPRTSGSVGELFF
TGTGCCAGCAGCCCCCGGACTAGCGGGAGTGTCGGGGAGCTGTTTTTT
>14|few|NA|TRBV28|TRBJ1-5
CASTGGQTNQPQHF
TGTGCCAGCACCGGAGGACAGACTAATCAGCCCCAGCATTTT
>13|NA|NA|TRBV5-1|TRBJ1-1
CASSLDGATEAFF
TGCGCCAGCAGCTTGGATGGGGCCACTGAAGCTTTCTTT
>13|NA|TRBD1|TRBV2|TRBJ1-1
CASSGQGITEAFF
TGTGCCAGCAGTGGACAGGGCATCACTGAAGCTTTCTTT
>13|few|NA|TRBV30|TRBJ1-3
CAWSVLDGNTIYF
TGTGCCTGGAGTGTACTTGATGGAAACACCATATATTTT
>15|few|NA|TRBV30|TRBJ2-1
CAWRPGHSSYNEQFF
TGTGCCTGGAGGCCGGGACATAGCTCCTACAATGAGCAGTTCTTC
>16|NA|TRBD2|TRBV30|TRBJ2-3
CAWSVVLAGDKDTQYF
TGTGCCTGGAGTGTAGTACTAGCGGGAGATAAAGATACGCAGTATTTT
>16|few|NA|TRBV7-2|TRBJ2-7
CASSLALSGATYEQYF
TGTGCCAGCAGCTTAGCGCTCTCAGGGGCTACCTACGAGCAGTACTTC
>15|NA|NA|TRBV7-9|TRBJ1-2
CASTGAAFGSYGYTF
TGTGCCAGCACAGGGGCCGCCTTTGGTAGCTATGGCTACACCTTC
>15|NA|TRBD2|TRBV9|TRBJ2-3
CASSVQLAGGDTQYF
TGTGCCAGCAGCGTCCAACTAGCGGGAGGAGATACGCAGTATTTT
>19|NA|TRBD2|TRBV11-2|TRBJ2-1
CASSLESIVGGRGYNEQFF
TGTGCCAGCAGCTTAGAGTCAATTGTCGGCGGGAGAGGCTACAATGAGCAGTTCTTC
>15|NA|NA|TRBV11-2|TRBJ1-1
CASSPRGTGNTEAFF
TGTGCCAGCAGCCCGAGGGGGACGGGGAACACTGAAGCTTTCTTT
>14|few|TRBD1|TRBV25-1|TRBJ2-7
CASSEDRTVYEQYF
TGTGCCAGCAGTGAGGACAGGACAGTCTACGAGCAGTACTTC
>13|NA|TRBD1|TRBV29-1|TRBJ2-5
CSASRGRRETQYF
TGCAGCGCGTCCAGGGGGCGGCGGGAGACCCAGTACTTC
>11|few|NA|TRBV6-5|TRBJ1-1
CATSAGARAFF
TGTGCCACCTCTGCGGGGGCGCGGGCTTTCTTT
>13|few|NA|TRBV10-1|TRBJ2-7
CASSDGLLYEQYF
TGCGCCAGCAGTGACGGACTGCTTTACGAGCAGTACTTC
>13|NA|NA|TRBV11-2|TRBJ2-1
CASSLDSDNEQFF
TGTGCCAGCAGCTTAGATTCCGACAATGAGCAGTTCTTC
>15|few|TRBD1|TRBV28|TRBJ2-1
CASSSQGDRGNEQFF
TGTGCCAGCAGTTCCCAGGGGGACAGGGGCAATGAGCAGTTCTTC
>15|few|TRBD1|TRBV6-1|TRBJ1-5
CASSELDRGTGPQHF
TGTGCCAGCAGTGAACTCGACAGGGGAACTGGGCCCCAGCATTTT
>13|few|TRBD2|TRBV7-9|TRBJ2-1
CASSPREGVEQFF
TGTGCCAGCAGCCCGCGGGAGGGGGTTGAGCAGTTCTTC
>14|NA|NA|TRBV19|TRBJ1-1
CASSSQDRDTEAFF
TGTGCCAGTAGTAGTCAGGACAGAGACACTGAAGCTTTCTTT
>10|NA|NA|TRBV20-1|TRBJ2-3
CSARELAQYF
TGCAGTGCTAGAGAACTTGCGCAGTATTTT
>13|NA|TRBD2|TRBV23-1|TRBJ2-1
CASSPRGGNEQFF
TGCGCCAGCAGTCCCCGGGGGGGGAATGAGCAGTTCTTC
>17|NA|TRBD1|TRBV5-5|TRBJ1-1
CASSPSLGTGINTEAFF
TGTGCCAGCAGCCCCAGCCTCGGGACAGGGATAAACACTGAAGCTTTCTTT
>10|few|NA|TRBV2|TRBJ2-1
CASSQGEQFF
TGTGCCAGCAGTCAGGGGGAGCAGTTCTTC
>14|NA|TRBD1|TRBV19|TRBJ1-2
CASSRWTGNYGYTF
TGTGCCAGTAGCCGGTGGACAGGCAACTATGGCTACACCTTC
>13|few|NA|TRBV2|TRBJ2-7
CASRAGLPYEQYF
TGTGCCAGCAGAGCAGGACTCCCCTACGAGCAGTACTTC
>13|few|NA|TRBV30|TRBJ1-1
CAWSRGMNTEAFF
TGTGCCTGGAGTAGGGGGATGAACACTGAAGCTTTCTTT
>18|NA|TRBD2|TRBV9|TRBJ2-2
CASSKGLAGGYSTGELFF
TGTGCCAGCAGCAAGGGACTAGCGGGAGGGTATAGCACCGGGGAGCTGTTTTTT
>13|few|NA|TRBV18|TRBJ1-1
CASSPQRDTEAFF
TGTGCCAGCTCACCCCAGAGGGACACTGAAGCTTTCTTT
>16|NA|NA|TRBV5-1|TRBJ2-6
CASSLAGGSGANVLTF
TGCGCCAGCAGCTTGGCTGGGGGGTCTGGGGCCAACGTCCTGACTTTC
>16|NA|NA|TRBV4-3|TRBJ1-4
CASSQDRQARGEKLFF
TGCGCCAGCAGCCAAGACCGACAGGCCCGCGGGGAAAAACTGTTTTTT
>15|NA|NA|TRBV6-1|TRBJ2-6
CASSEKGAGANVLTF
TGTGCCAGCAGTGAAAAGGGGGCTGGGGCCAACGTCCTGACTTTC
>13|NA|NA|TRBV5-6|TRBJ2-3
CASSLARWDTQYF
TGTGCCAGCAGCTTGGCTAGATGGGATACGCAGTATTTT
>15|NA|NA|TRBV7-9|TRBJ2-6
CASTLGGSGANVLTF
TGTGCCAGCACCCTGGGGGGCTCTGGGGCCAACGTCCTGACTTTC
>13|NA|TRBD1|TRBV2|TRBJ1-2
CASRGTGVYGYTF
TGTGCCAGCAGAGGGACAGGGGTCTATGGCTACACCTTC
>16|NA|NA|TRBV18|TRBJ1-5
CASSPPAGGGNQPQHF
TGTGCCAGCTCACCACCGGCGGGGGGGGGCAATCAGCCCCAGCATTTT
>16|few|TRBD1|TRBV28|TRBJ1-2
CASSFLPNRGDYGYTF
TGTGCCAGCAGTTTCCTCCCAAACAGGGGGGACTATGGCTACACCTTC
>15|NA|TRBD1|TRBV15|TRBJ2-7
CATSSRTGGPYEQYF
TGTGCCACCAGCAGCCGGACAGGGGGCCCCTACGAGCAGTACTTC
>14|few|TRBD1|TRBV7-9|TRBJ1-5
CASSPSTGDQPQHF
TGTGCCAGCAGCCCCAGCACAGGGGACCAGCCCCAGCATTTT
>19|few|TRBD2|TRBV4-3|TRBJ2-1
CASSPHPGKTSGRIFEQFF
TGCGCCAGCAGCCCCCACCCTGGTAAGACTAGCGGGAGAATATTTGAGCAGTTCTTC
>15|NA|TRBD2|TRBV5-1|TRBJ2-3
CASSPDRDYTDTQYF
TGCGCCAGCAGCCCTGACCGGGACTACACAGATACGCAGTATTTT
>14|few|NA|TRBV2|TRBJ1-2
CASTRVQFNYGYTF
TGTGCCAGCACCCGTGTACAATTCAACTATGGCTACACCTTC
>13|few|NA|TRBV29-1|TRBJ1-1
CSVGPGLNTEAFF
TGCAGCGTCGGCCCAGGCCTTAACACTGAAGCTTTCTTT
>16|NA|TRBD2|TRBV30|TRBJ2-2
CAWRSSGRGGSGQLFF
TGTGCCTGGAGGTCTAGCGGGAGGGGAGGGAGTGGGCAGCTGTTTTTT
>14|NA|TRBD1|TRBV27|TRBJ2-4
CASSPKTGLDIQYF
TGTGCCAGCAGTCCTAAGACAGGGTTGGACATTCAGTACTTC
>15|few|TRBD2|TRBV10-3|TRBJ2-4
CAISEASGKVDIQYF
TGTGCCATCAGTGAGGCTAGCGGGAAGGTAGACATTCAGTACTTC